These 20 T cell receptor beta chains came from one sample sequenced in a study of blood T cell repertoires in COVID-19. Profiling relied on immunoSEQ multiplex PCR, and the TCRdb table lists in-frame clones only, not all of them. The sample has about 160,000 clones; about 80% are singletons. Sequencing was performed on PBMCs or T cells enriched from blood (not recorded which). These receptors were collected from a woman aged 60 to 75 who had recovered from COVID-19.

The chain combines TRBV21-1 with TRBJ1-1; the table's TRBD1 call for D was not verified on the DNA. TRBV21-1 is deemed a pseudogene. CDR3 length equals 13 residues. CDR3 sequence: CASSGTTGPKAFF. DNA for the CDR3: TGTGCCAGCAGCGGGACGACAGGGCCCAAAGCTTTCTTT.

This chain links TRBV5-6 with TRBJ1-2, with 7 bases that match TRBD1. Germline CDR1 is SGHDT and CDR2 is YYEEEE. CDR3 length equals 16 residues. V lost 4 bases and J lost 8; bases outside the gene matches: 17. The CDR3 sequence: CASSPDKGAEREGYTF. CDR3 DNA: TGTGCCAGCAGCCCTGATAAGGGGGCGGAGAGAGAGGGCTACACCTTC.

The V call is TRBV29-1, the J call TRBJ2-5, with 8 bases aligning to TRBD2. The CDR3 contains 12 residues. CDR1 is SQVTM and CDR2 is ANQGSEA in the germline V gene. Trimming at V came to 4 bases and at J to 6 bases, leaving 4 bases not matched to a gene. CDR3 in amino acids: CSVGGLGKTQYF. CDR3 bases: TGCAGCGTTGGGGGACTAGGGAAGACCCAGTACTTC.

The sample holds a few counts of this clone. J is TRBJ2-1 and V is TRBV5-4, with 8 bases aligning to TRBD2. Germline CDR1 is SGHNT and CDR2 is YYREEE (reference sequence). This CDR3 is built from 15 residues. The J segment lost 7 bases and the V segment lost 6 bases, leaving 12 bases of the junction unmatched. In DNA, the CDR3 is TGTGCCAGCACCAACGTAGCGGGAAGGGATAATGAGCAGTTCTTC. It encodes CASTNVAGRDNEQFF.

Here the CDR3 DNA reads TGTGCCACCAGTGATTTGGGGGACAGCCAAGAGACCCAGTACTTC. Residues: CATSDLGDSQETQYF. This chain joins TRBV24-1 and TRBJ2-5; 7 nucleotides align to TRBD1. Germline V lookup: CDR1 KGHDR, CDR2 SFDVKD. The CDR3 has 15 residues. Trimming cost V 0 bases and J 1 base; bases outside gene matches: 1.

This chain links TRBV11-2 with TRBJ2-1; D is undetermined. The CDR3 loop spans 15 amino acids. V lost 1 base, J lost 4 bases, and 11 bases lay in between. The germline V gene encodes CDR1 SGHAT and CDR2 FQNNGV. The CDR3 is CASSLVVDSYNEQFF. The CDR3 DNA follows: TGTGCCAGCAGCTTAGTGGTCGACTCATACAATGAGCAGTTCTTC.

This chain connects TRBV2 to TRBJ2-3; 8 bases map to TRBD2. The CDR3 spans 15 residues. The germline CDR1 and CDR2 sequences are SNHLY and FYNNEI. V shed 2 bases and J 1 base; nucleotides not matched to a gene: 2. The CDR3 is CASSERRGGTDTQYF. The CDR3 nucleotides read TGTGCCAGCAGTGAACGGCGGGGGGGCACAGATACGCAGTATTTT.

The chain employs TRBV4-1 and TRBJ1-4; possibly TRBD1 for D (6 bases). Trimming cost V 4 bases and J 3 bases, with 15 bases left between them. The V gene's germline CDR1 is MGHRA and CDR2 YSYEKL. The CDR3 sequence is 16 residues long. Here the CDR3 DNA reads TGCGCCAGCAGCCCCAGAAGCGGGGGCTCTAATGAAAAACTGTTTTTT. Encoded protein: CASSPRSGGSNEKLFF.

This clone was seen repeatedly, ten times or more. The V call is TRBV23-1, the J call TRBJ1-2; 8 bases fit TRBD1. TRBV23-1 is flagged as an ORF with uncertain function. The trim removed 0 bases at V and 7 bases at J, leaving 19 bases unmatched. The CDR3 length is 19 residues. The CDR3 loop reads CASSQSRDRFTLPSGGYTF. The CDR3 coding sequence is TGCGCCAGCAGTCAATCTAGGGACAGGTTCACTCTTCCGAGCGGTGGCTACACCTTC.

As regards this clone: Other nucleotide sequences in the sample specify the same CDR3. The chain carries TRBV9 and TRBJ1-1; D might be TRBD1 (5 bases). V shed 1 base and J shed 8 bases, with 12 bases lying between them. The CDR3 runs to 13 residues. Per germline, CDR1 SGDLS and CDR2 YYNGEE. CDR3 nucleotide sequence: TGTGCCAGCAGCGTAAGGCAGGGCGGAGAAGCTTTCTTT. Protein sequence: CASSVRQGGEAFF. Looking up the rest from reference TRBV9 and TRBJ1-1 gives the full variable domain: DSGVTQTPKHLITATGQRVTLRCSPRSGDLSVYWYQQSLDQGLQFLIQYYNGEERAKGNILERFSAQQFPDLHSELNLSSLELGDSALYFCASSVRQGGEAFFGQGTRLTVV.

The chain recombines TRBV7-9 with TRBJ2-4; 9 bases are a match to TRBD1. From germline, CDR1 is SEHNR and CDR2 FQNEAQ (reference sequence). J lost 1 base, V lost 5 bases, and 6 bases had no gene match. The CDR3 runs 16 residues. CDR3 residues: CASSGSGTGAKNIQYF. Here the CDR3 DNA reads TGTGCCAGCAGCGGATCCGGGACAGGGGCCAAAAACATTCAGTACTTC.

V is TRBV2 and J is TRBJ1-5, with D possibly matching TRBD1 (5 bases). V was cut by 3 bases and J by 0 bases, with 9 bases left in between. The CDR3 extends over 15 amino acids. Germline V gives CDR1 SNHLY, CDR2 FYNNEI. CDR3 DNA: TGTGCCAGCAGTGATTTACAGGATAGCAATCAGCCCCAGCATTTT. This sequence encodes CASSDLQDSNQPQHF.

The chain links TRBV4-1 to TRBJ2-1; D is possibly TRBD2 (5 bases). Germline CDR1 is MGHRA and CDR2 is YSYEKL. V was shortened by 2 bases and J by 6 bases, with 8 bases between the two germline ends. The CDR3 is made up of 13 amino acids. Here the CDR3 reads CASSQLTSNEQFF. The CDR3 DNA reads TGCGCCAGCAGCCAACTTACTAGCAATGAGCAGTTCTTC.

Only one count was recorded for this clone. This chain joins TRBV3-1 (or the pseudogene TRBV3-2) and TRBJ2-3, with TRBD2 matching 16 bases. The CDR3 consists of 16 residues. Trimming cost V 4 bases and J 7 bases; bases outside gene matches: 5. CDR1 and CDR2 (germline): LGHDT, YNNKEL (reference sequence). The CDR3 DNA sequence: TGTGCCAGCAGCCCGGGACTAGCGGGGGGGCCAAATACGCAGTATTTT. Translation: CASSPGLAGGPNTQYF.

CDR3 sequence: CASSSADWWWRNEQYF. CDR3 nucleotides: TGTGCCAGCAGCTCTGCGGACTGGTGGTGGCGCAACGAGCAGTACTTC. The chain uses TRBV7-2 and TRBJ2-7; TRBD2 is a possible D gene (5 bases). Between the trimmed V and J ends, which lost 4 bases and 5 bases, there was a span of 21 bases. The CDR3 is made up of 16 amino acids. Germline values: CDR1 SGHTA, CDR2 FQGNSA.

The gene calls are TRBV5-1 and TRBJ2-1; tentative D call: TRBD1 (6 bases). The CDR3 consists of 16 residues. Per germline, CDR1 SGHRS and CDR2 YFSETQ. Trimming removed 0 bases from V and 6 bases from J, with 16 bases in between. In nucleotides, the CDR3 is TGCGCCAGCAGCTTGGCCGGGGCTGAAGGGGGCAATGAGCAGTTCTTC. The encoded protein is CASSLAGAEGGNEQFF.

V usage is TRBV13 and J usage is TRBJ1-4, with TRBD1 matching 8 bases. Germline V lookup: CDR1 PRHDT, CDR2 FYEKMQ (reference sequence). Losses at the gene ends were 1 base for V and 3 bases for J; bases not matched to a gene: 7. The CDR3 contains 17 residues. CDR3 in DNA: TGTGCCAGCAGCTTAGACTCGGCAGGGGGCCCTAATGAAAAACTGTTTTTT. Encoded protein: CASSLDSAGGPNEKLFF.

This rearrangement joins TRBV29-1 to TRBJ1-2; a possible D gene is TRBD1 (6 bases). This CDR3 contains 12 residues. V lost 5 bases, J lost 3 bases, and 10 bases lay in between. The V gene's germline CDR1 is SQVTM and CDR2 ANQGSEA. CDR3 in DNA: TGCAGCGTTTCGGCAGGGGACTATGGCTACACCTTC. Amino acid sequence: CSVSAGDYGYTF.

In its sample, this clone was seen once. The CDR3 DNA reads TGTGCCAGCAGTGAACTCCGGGCCAGCGAGGGGCCCCAGCATTTT. Translation gives CASSELRASEGPQHF. The rearrangement uses TRBV2 and TRBJ1-5; D uncertain. Germline V gene sequence: CDR1 SNHLY, CDR2 FYNNEI. V was clipped by 2 bases and J by 9 bases, with 17 bases between them. The length of the CDR3 is 15 residues.

The rearrangement joins TRBV2 to TRBJ2-1; D possibly corresponds to TRBD2 (6 bases). This CDR3 is built from 13 residues. Deletions cut 1 base from V and 7 bases from J, with 8 bases between. Germline values: CDR1 SNHLY, CDR2 FYNNEI. This CDR3 reads CASSEEGRNEQFF. The DNA of the CDR3 is TGTGCCAGCAGTGAAGAGGGGAGGAATGAGCAGTTCTTC.